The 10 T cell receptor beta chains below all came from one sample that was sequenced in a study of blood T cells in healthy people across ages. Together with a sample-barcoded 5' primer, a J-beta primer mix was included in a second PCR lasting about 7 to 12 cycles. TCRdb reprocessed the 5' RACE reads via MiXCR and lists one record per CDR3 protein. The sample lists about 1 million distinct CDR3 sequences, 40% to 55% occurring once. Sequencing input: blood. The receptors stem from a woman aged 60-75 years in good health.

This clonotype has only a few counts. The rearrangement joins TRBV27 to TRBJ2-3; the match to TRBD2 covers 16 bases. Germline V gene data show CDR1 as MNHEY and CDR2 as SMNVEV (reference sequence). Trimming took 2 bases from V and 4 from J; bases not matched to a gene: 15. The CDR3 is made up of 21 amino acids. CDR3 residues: CASSLGQGLAGGPREADTQYF. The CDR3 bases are TGTGCCAGCAGTTTAGGGCAGGGACTAGCGGGAGGGCCTCGGGAGGCAGATACGCAGTATTTT.

For the CDR3, the DNA is TGTGCCACCGGGACAGGGTTTCTTTATAATTCACCCCTCCACTTT. This encodes CATGTGFLYNSPLHF. V is TRBV28 and J is TRBJ1-6; the match to TRBD1 covers 9 bases. The V gene's germline CDR1 is MDHEN and CDR2 SYDVKM. The CDR3 extends over 15 amino acids. Trimming took 10 bases from V and 4 from J; bases not matched to a gene: 8. The full variable domain, in which reference TRBV28 and TRBJ1-6 provide the parts outside the CDR3, is DVKVTQSSRYLVKRTGEKVFLECVQDMDHENMFWYRQDPGLGLRLIYFSYDVKMKEKGDIPEGYSVSREKKERFSLILESASTNQTSMYLCATGTGFLYNSPLHFGNGTRLTVT.

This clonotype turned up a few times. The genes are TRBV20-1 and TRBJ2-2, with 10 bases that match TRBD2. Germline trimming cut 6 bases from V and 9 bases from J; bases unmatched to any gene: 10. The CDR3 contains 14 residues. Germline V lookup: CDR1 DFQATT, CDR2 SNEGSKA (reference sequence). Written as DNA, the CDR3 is TGCAGTGCATCCCCGGGACTAGCGCGGAGGGAGCTGTTTTTT. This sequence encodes CSASPGLARRELFF.

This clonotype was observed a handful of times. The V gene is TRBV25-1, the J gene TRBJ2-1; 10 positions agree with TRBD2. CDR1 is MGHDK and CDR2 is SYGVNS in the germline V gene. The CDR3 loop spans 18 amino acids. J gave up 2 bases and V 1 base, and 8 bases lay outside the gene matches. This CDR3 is CASSELGSGRGAYNEQFF. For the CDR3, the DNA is TGTGCCAGCAGTGAATTGGGGAGCGGGAGGGGTGCCTACAATGAGCAGTTCTTC.

Here the CDR3 DNA reads TGTGCCAGCAGCGTAGCTATGGCTAGCGGGAGCAATGAGCAGTTCTTC. Its protein is CASSVAMASGSNEQFF. The chain carries TRBV9 and TRBJ2-1, with 10 bases that match TRBD2. The V segment lost 0 bases and the J segment 6 bases; nucleotides outside the gene matches: 6. This CDR3 spans 16 amino acids. The germline V gene has CDR1 SGDLS and CDR2 YYNGEE.

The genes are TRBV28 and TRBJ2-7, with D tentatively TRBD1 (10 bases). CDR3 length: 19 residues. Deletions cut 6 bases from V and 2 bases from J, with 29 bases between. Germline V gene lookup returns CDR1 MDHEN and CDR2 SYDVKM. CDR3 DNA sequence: TGTGCCAGCAGATCCTGGGGGACAGGGGTGGCGGGAGGGGCCTACGAGCAGTACTTC. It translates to CASRSWGTGVAGGAYEQYF.

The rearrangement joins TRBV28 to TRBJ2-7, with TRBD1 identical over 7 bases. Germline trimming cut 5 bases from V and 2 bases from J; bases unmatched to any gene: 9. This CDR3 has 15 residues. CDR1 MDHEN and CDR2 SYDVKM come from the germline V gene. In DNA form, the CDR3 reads TGTGCCAGCAGTGCAGGAAGGGACAGCCCCTACGAGCAGTACTTC. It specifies CASSAGRDSPYEQYF.

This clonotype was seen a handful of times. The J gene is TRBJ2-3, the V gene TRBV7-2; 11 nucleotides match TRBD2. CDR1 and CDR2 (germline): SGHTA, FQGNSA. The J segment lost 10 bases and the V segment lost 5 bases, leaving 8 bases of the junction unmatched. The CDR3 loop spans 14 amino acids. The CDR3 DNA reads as TGTGCCAGCAGCCAACGCCTAGCGGGAGGAGCGCAGTATTTT. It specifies CASSQRLAGGAQYF.

CDR3 nucleotide sequence: TGTGCCACCAGTGAGACAGGAACAGATACGCAGTATTTT. Encoded protein: CATSETGTDTQYF. V is TRBV24-1 and J is TRBJ2-3; possible D gene TRBD1, 6 bases. This CDR3 is 13 amino acids long. The germline V gene has CDR1 KGHDR and CDR2 SFDVKD. Trimming stripped 4 bases from V and 3 bases from J, with 7 bases between.

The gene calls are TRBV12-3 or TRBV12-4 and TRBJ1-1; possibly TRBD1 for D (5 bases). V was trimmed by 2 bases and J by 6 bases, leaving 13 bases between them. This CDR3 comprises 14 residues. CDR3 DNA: TGTGCCAGCAGTTTAATATGGGGCTCCCCTGAAGCTTTCTTT. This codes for CASSLIWGSPEAFF.